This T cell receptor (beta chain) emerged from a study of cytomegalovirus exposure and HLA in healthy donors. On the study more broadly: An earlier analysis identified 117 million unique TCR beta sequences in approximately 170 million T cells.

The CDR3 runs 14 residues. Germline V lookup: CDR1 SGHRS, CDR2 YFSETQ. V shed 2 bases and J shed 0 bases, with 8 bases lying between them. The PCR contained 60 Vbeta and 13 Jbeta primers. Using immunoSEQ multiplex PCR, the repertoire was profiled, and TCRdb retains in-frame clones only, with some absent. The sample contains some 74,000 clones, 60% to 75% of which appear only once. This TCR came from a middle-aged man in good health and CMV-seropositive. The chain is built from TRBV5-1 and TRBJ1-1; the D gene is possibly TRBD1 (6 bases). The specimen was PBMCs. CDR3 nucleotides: TGCGCCAGCAGCTTCACAGGGCTGAACACTGAAGCTTTCTTT. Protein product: CASSFTGLNTEAFF.